One and the same sample provided the 28 T cell receptor beta chains below, sequenced in a study of CD8 T cells in ankylosing spondylitis. MiXCR, applied by TCRdb to the 5' RACE reads, yields one record per CDR3 protein. The table shows under 850,000 distinct CDR3 sequences, with under 20% occurring only once. Points from the study as a whole: Ankylosing spondylitis blood appeared to carry a characteristic TCR beta motif of 7 or 8 highly homologous variants.

Their antigens are not known. Sequencing was performed on blood, either unsorted or a sorted T cell fraction (not recorded which). These TCRs come from a male donor with ankylosing spondylitis.

There are a few counts of this clonotype. The V call is TRBV7-9, the J call TRBJ1-6; no clear D. CDR1 and CDR2 from the germline V gene are SEHNR and FQNEAQ (reference sequence). Trimming took off 4 bases at V and 4 bases at J, with 11 bases between the two ends. The CDR3 length is 15 residues. This chain's CDR3 is CASSSTVLYNSPLHF. In DNA form, the CDR3 reads TGTGCCAGCAGCTCAACAGTCCTTTATAATTCACCCCTCCACTTT.

This clonotype was counted between two and nine times. The CDR3 DNA reads as TGCAGTGCTAGCCGGACCCCGCGGGAGGAGCAGTACTTC. This sequence encodes CSASRTPREEQYF. V and J are TRBV20-1 and TRBJ2-7; 7 positions match TRBD2. CDR3 length: 13 residues. Germline assignment: CDR1 DFQATT and CDR2 SNEGSKA (reference sequence). The ends lost 3 bases at V and 7 bases at J; junction bases unmatched: 9.

This clonotype was detected a few times. CDR3 sequence: CASSAATYEQYF. CDR3 nucleotide sequence: TGTGCCAGCTCCGCAGCAACCTACGAGCAGTACTTC. The chain has TRBV6-6 and TRBJ2-7, with unresolved D. This CDR3 has 12 residues. The germline V and J ends were trimmed by 8 bases and 2 bases, with 10 bases remaining between them. CDR1 MNHNY and CDR2 SVGAGI come from the germline V gene (reference sequence).

The chain employs TRBV21-1 and TRBJ1-5; the D call TRBD1 from the table was never checked on the DNA. TRBV21-1 is labeled a pseudogene. The CDR3 has 16 amino acids. For the CDR3, the DNA is TGTGCCAGCAGCAGACCCGGGAGTCCCCGGGGTCAGCCCCAGCATTTT. Residues: CASSRPGSPRGQPQHF.

This clonotype was detected a few times. This chain's CDR3 is CASSMTGSYEQYF. The CDR3 region has the DNA TGCGCCAGCAGTATGACTGGATCCTACGAGCAGTACTTC. This chain joins TRBV5-1 and TRBJ2-7; D unclear. Germline values: CDR1 SGHRS, CDR2 YFSETQ. The CDR3 consists of 13 residues. V dropped 5 bases and J dropped 1 base, with 10 bases sitting between them. Based on the CDR3 plus reference TRBV5-1 and TRBJ2-7, the full variable domain is KAGVTQTPRYLIKTRGQQVTLSCSPISGHRSVSWYQQTPGQGLQFLFEYFSETQRNKGNFPGRFSGRQFSNSRSEMNVSTLELGDSALYLCASSMTGSYEQYFGPGTRLTVT.

This clonotype was counted a few times. This rearrangement joins TRBV9 to TRBJ2-5; 8 bases match TRBD1. The CDR3 has 15 residues. Trimming at V came to 2 bases and at J to 9 bases, leaving 12 bases not matched to a gene. The V gene's germline CDR1 is SGDLS and CDR2 YYNGEE. CDR3 loop: CASSVLGQALGAQYF. The CDR3 region has the DNA TGTGCCAGCAGCGTCCTGGGACAGGCCCTAGGGGCCCAGTACTTC. The full variable domain, in which reference TRBV9 and TRBJ2-5 provide the parts outside the CDR3, is DSGVTQTPKHLITATGQRVTLRCSPRSGDLSVYWYQQSLDQGLQFLIQYYNGEERAKGNILERFSAQQFPDLHSELNLSSLELGDSALYFCASSVLGQALGAQYFGPGTRLLVL.

The chain uses TRBV20-1 and TRBJ2-5; D unclear. V lost 2 bases to trimming and J lost 4 bases, with 5 bases between them. This CDR3 contains 11 residues. CDR1 is DFQATT, CDR2 SNEGSKA, per germline (reference sequence). CDR3 DNA: TGCAGTGCTAGATTCGTAGAGACCCAGTACTTC. This translates into CSARFVETQYF.

This clonotype was found a few times. This sequence joins TRBV5-1 and TRBJ2-1; 10 nucleotides line up with TRBD1. V was clipped by 4 bases and J by 3 bases; unmatched bases: 10. The germline CDR1 and CDR2 sequences are SGHRS and YFSETQ. The CDR3 has 17 residues. CDR3: CASSDGTGALNYNEQFF. CDR3 DNA sequence: TGCGCCAGCAGCGACGGGACAGGGGCGCTCAACTACAATGAGCAGTTCTTC.

In this sample, this clonotype turned up a few times. This chain uses TRBV20-1 with TRBJ1-2, with unresolved D. Per the germline V gene, CDR1 is DFQATT and CDR2 is SNEGSKA (reference sequence). The CDR3 sequence is 14 residues long. Between the trimmed V and J ends, which lost 6 bases and 5 bases, there was a span of 19 bases. The chain's CDR3 is CSATLAGLEYGYTF. The DNA of the CDR3 is TGCAGTGCCACCCTGGCAGGTTTAGAGTATGGCTACACCTTC.

This clonotype was counted only a few times. The rearrangement links TRBV5-5 to TRBJ1-4; the D gene is possibly TRBD1 (5 bases). The V and J ends lost 3 bases and 7 bases respectively, with 13 bases between them. Germline V gene lookup returns CDR1 SGHKS and CDR2 YYEKEE (reference sequence). The CDR3 covers 14 residues. The CDR3 here is CASSSGGGTEKLFF. The CDR3 DNA is TGTGCCAGCAGCTCCGGGGGGGGTACTGAAAAACTGTTTTTT.

This clonotype appeared many times. The rearrangement uses TRBV11-1 and TRBJ2-3; 7 bases agree with TRBD2. The V and J ends lost 5 bases and 6 bases, in that order; junction bases with no gene match: 17. Germline V gives CDR1 SGHAT, CDR2 FQDESV (reference sequence). The CDR3 runs to 17 residues. In DNA, the CDR3 is TGTGCCAGCAGCCCCTCGGGGGGTAAGGAGTTCTGGGATACGCAGTATTTT. It specifies CASSPSGGKEFWDTQYF.

The chain has TRBV15 and TRBJ1-6, with D maybe TRBD1 (5 bases). The CDR3 contains 11 residues. Germline lookup yields CDR1 LNHNV and CDR2 YYDKDF (reference sequence). V was clipped by 6 bases and J by 10 bases, with 7 bases between them. The CDR3 reads CATRRGSPLHF. The CDR3 region has the DNA TGTGCCACCAGGCGGGGGTCACCCCTCCACTTT.

This clonotype was picked up many times. The chain combines TRBV29-1 with TRBJ1-2; D is perhaps TRBD1 (5 bases). This CDR3 comprises 13 residues. Germline values: CDR1 SQVTM, CDR2 ANQGSEA. Trimming took off 6 bases at V and 4 bases at J, with 15 bases between the two ends. CDR3 amino acids: CSVRSGGSYGYTF. Here the CDR3 DNA reads TGCAGCGTCCGGAGTGGGGGTAGCTATGGCTACACCTTC.

This clonotype was detected a few times. The chain combines TRBV3-1 with TRBJ1-1; possibly TRBD1 for D (6 bases). The CDR3 is 14 amino acids. Germline CDR1 is LGHDT and CDR2 is YNNKEL (reference sequence). V lost 4 bases, J lost 11 bases, and 20 bases lay in between. The CDR3 DNA reads TGTGCCAGCAGCCGATCGGAATGGGGGCTCGGGGCTTTCTTT. Encoded protein: CASSRSEWGLGAFF.

This clonotype came up a few times. The chain joins TRBV2 to TRBJ1-5; D is uncertain. Deletions cut 0 bases from V and 0 bases from J, with 6 bases between. The CDR3 is made up of 15 amino acids. From germline, CDR1 is SNHLY and CDR2 FYNNEI. This CDR3 is CASSEALFSNQPQHF. CDR3 in DNA: TGTGCCAGCAGTGAAGCGCTTTTTAGCAATCAGCCCCAGCATTTT.

The chain recombines TRBV7-2 with TRBJ2-3; D perhaps matches TRBD2 (7 bases). Per germline, CDR1 SGHTA and CDR2 FQGNSA. This CDR3 comprises 15 residues. V gave up 3 bases and J gave up 3 bases, with 13 bases separating them. In DNA, the CDR3 is TGTGCCAGCAGCTTCCAACAGGGAGGGACAGATACGCAGTATTTT. This gives the protein CASSFQQGGTDTQYF.

The CDR3 loop reads CASSSGDRGETQYF. As DNA, the CDR3 is TGCGCCAGCAGCTCGGGGGACAGGGGGGAGACCCAGTACTTC. This chain connects TRBV5-1 to TRBJ2-5; 11 positions match TRBD1. V shed 3 bases, J shed 5 bases, and the junction held 3 bases outside the gene matches. CDR3 size: 14 residues. Germline CDR1 and CDR2: SGHRS and YFSETQ. Full variable domain (missing parts from reference TRBV5-1 and TRBJ2-5): KAGVTQTPRYLIKTRGQQVTLSCSPISGHRSVSWYQQTPGQGLQFLFEYFSETQRNKGNFPGRFSGRQFSNSRSEMNVSTLELGDSALYLCASSSGDRGETQYFGPGTRLLVL.

The chain combines TRBV10-3 with TRBJ2-1; D is unresolved. V was shortened by 3 bases and J by 15 bases, with 18 bases between the two germline ends. Germline V gene lookup returns CDR1 ENHRY and CDR2 SYGVKD. CDR3 length: 13 amino acids. Here the CDR3 DNA reads TGTGCCATCAGTGATGCTACGGCTACCCCCCGGTTCTTC. This translates into CAISDATATPRFF.

This clonotype was found many times. A read error may account for a junction end that differs from germline. The DNA of the CDR3 is TGTGCCAGCAGTTCCGGGACTAGCGGTTACGAGCAGTACTTC. This gives the protein CASSSGTSGYEQYF. The chain carries TRBV5-1 and TRBJ2-7; 11 bases align to TRBD2. The CDR3 consists of 14 residues. Per germline, CDR1 SGHRS and CDR2 YFSETQ.

The sample holds a few counts of this clonotype. V gene TRBV20-1 combines with J gene TRBJ2-7, with 9 bases identical to TRBD2. Germline loops: CDR1 DFQATT, CDR2 SNEGSKA (reference sequence). Germline trimming cut 0 bases from V and 3 bases from J; bases unmatched to any gene: 9. The CDR3 sequence is 16 residues long. The CDR3 nucleotides read TGCAGTGCTAGAGATCGTGGCGGGAGGGCCCTCTACGAGCAGTACTTC. Translated: CSARDRGGRALYEQYF.

This clonotype was seen more than once but under ten times. The J gene is TRBJ1-2, the V gene TRBV29-1, with TRBD1 identical over 12 bases. Germline V gene data show CDR1 as SQVTM and CDR2 as ANQGSEA. The trim removed 0 bases at V and 4 bases at J, leaving 9 bases unmatched. CDR3 length: 17 amino acids. DNA of the CDR3: TGCAGCGTTGAAGATAGGGGACAGGGGGCGCGGAGCTATGGCTACACCTTC. Translation gives CSVEDRGQGARSYGYTF. Using reference TRBV29-1 and TRBJ1-2 for the parts outside the CDR3, the full variable domain is SAVISQKPSRDICQRGTSLTIQCQVDSQVTMMFWYRQQPGQSLTLIATANQGSEATYESGFVIDKFPISRPNLTFSTLTVSNMSPEDSSIYLCSVEDRGQGARSYGYTFGSGTRLTVV.

This clonotype appeared a few times. CDR3: CASSEEAPDFQKLFF. CDR3 in DNA: TGTGCCAGCAGTGAAGAGGCCCCTGATTTTCAAAAACTGTTTTTT. This chain uses TRBV2 with TRBJ1-4; unclear D gene. The CDR3 is 15 residues long. Deletions cut 1 base from V and 9 bases from J, with 15 bases between. Germline V gene sequence: CDR1 SNHLY, CDR2 FYNNEI.

The rearrangement links TRBV20-1 to TRBJ2-1; TRBD2 matches 12 bases. The CDR3 length is 16 residues. V was clipped by 4 bases and J by 1 base; unmatched bases: 5. The germline V gene encodes CDR1 DFQATT and CDR2 SNEGSKA (reference sequence). The CDR3 is CSATSGGAGSYNEQFF. The CDR3 DNA follows: TGCAGTGCTACTAGCGGGGGGGCCGGGTCCTACAATGAGCAGTTCTTC.

A remark on this clonotype: The final CDR3 position lacks the conserved phenylalanine or tryptophan, pointing to a likely read error. The CDR3 region is CASSSRTDTDTQYL. CDR3 sequence (DNA): TGCGCCAGCAGCTCAAGGACAGACACAGATACGCAGTATCTT. The rearrangement uses TRBV5-1 and TRBJ2-3, with a weak D call TRBD1 (6 bases). Trimming removed 3 bases at V and 2 bases at J, with 10 bases between. This CDR3 contains 14 residues. Per the germline V gene, CDR1 is SGHRS and CDR2 is YFSETQ.

The chain links TRBV27 to TRBJ2-7; possible D gene TRBD2, 6 bases. The CDR3 has 15 amino acids. V was trimmed by 6 bases and J by 3 bases, leaving 18 bases between them. Germline CDR1 is MNHEY and CDR2 is SMNVEV (reference sequence). CDR3 in DNA: TGTGCCAGCAGATACGGAACTGGGGGGAACTACGAGCAGTACTTC. Amino acids: CASRYGTGGNYEQYF.

The table lists this clonotype with a few counts. The chain combines TRBV7-6 with TRBJ2-7; D is tentatively TRBD1 or TRBD2 (5 bases each). Germline lookup yields CDR1 SGHVS and CDR2 FNYEAQ. V was shortened by 5 bases and J by 3 bases, with 11 bases between the two germline ends. CDR3 size: 13 residues. The CDR3 protein is CASSPGAGYEQYF. The CDR3, as DNA: TGTGCCAGCAGCCCTGGGGCGGGCTACGAGCAGTACTTC.

The genes are TRBV18 and TRBJ1-1; the match to TRBD1 covers 7 bases. V lost 4 bases and J lost 7; bases outside the gene matches: 9. This CDR3 comprises 14 residues. Germline V CDR1 and CDR2: KGHSH, LQKENI. CDR3 sequence reads: CASSLGTADYEAFF. The CDR3 DNA reads TGTGCCAGCTCACTTGGGACAGCGGACTATGAAGCTTTCTTT. Based on the CDR3 plus reference TRBV18 and TRBJ1-1, the full variable domain is NAGVMQNPRHLVRRRGQEARLRCSPMKGHSHVYWYRQLPEEGLKFMVYLQKENIIDESGMPKERFSAEFPKEGPSILRIQQVVRGDSAAYFCASSLGTADYEAFFGQGTRLTVV.

Many counts were recorded for this clonotype. The rearrangement uses TRBV12-3 or TRBV12-4 and TRBJ2-2; 8 nucleotides match TRBD1. The length of the CDR3 is 13 residues. The V and J ends lost 8 bases and 4 bases, in that order; junction bases with no gene match: 3. CDR3 loop: CASGDRITGELFF. In DNA form, the CDR3 reads TGTGCCAGCGGGGACAGGATCACCGGGGAGCTGTTTTTT.